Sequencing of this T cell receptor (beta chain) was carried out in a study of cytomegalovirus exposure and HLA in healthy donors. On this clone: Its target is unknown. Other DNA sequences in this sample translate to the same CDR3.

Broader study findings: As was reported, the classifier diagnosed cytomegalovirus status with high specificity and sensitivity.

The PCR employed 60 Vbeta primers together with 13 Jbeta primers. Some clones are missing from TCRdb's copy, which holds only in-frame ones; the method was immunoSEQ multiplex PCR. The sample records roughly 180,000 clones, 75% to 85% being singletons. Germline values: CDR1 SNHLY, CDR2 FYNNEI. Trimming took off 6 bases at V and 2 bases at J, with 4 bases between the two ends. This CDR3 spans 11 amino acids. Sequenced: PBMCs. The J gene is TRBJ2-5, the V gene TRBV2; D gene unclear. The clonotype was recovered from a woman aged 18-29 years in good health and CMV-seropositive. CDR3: CASSGQETQYF. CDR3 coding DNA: TGTGCCAGCAGCGGGCAAGAGACCCAGTACTTC.